The 8 T cell receptor beta chains presented below share a single source sample, sequenced in a study of blood T cell repertoires in COVID-19. Assay used: immunoSEQ multiplex PCR; TCRdb lists only in-frame clones, some missing. The table lists 150,000 to 200,000 clones, approximately 88% of them singletons. Sequencing was done on a sample of PBMCs or T cells enriched from blood (not recorded which). The receptor set was obtained from a man between 65 and 79 years old who had been exposed to COVID-19.

This clone was seen a single time. The gene calls are TRBV6-2 or TRBV6-3 and TRBJ2-7; 10 bases map to TRBD2. The germline V gene encodes CDR1 MNHEY and CDR2 SVGEGT. The trim removed 4 bases at V and 2 bases at J, leaving 11 bases unmatched. The CDR3 consists of 17 residues. CDR3 DNA: TGTGCCAGCAGTTGGGGTGAGCCGACTAGCGGGCCCTACGAGCAGTACTTC. This codes for CASSWGEPTSGPYEQYF.

The chain couples TRBV10-3 to TRBJ2-3, with D perhaps TRBD1 (5 bases). CDR3 size: 15 residues. Trimming left V 0 bases short and J 8 bases short, with 15 bases between. Germline loops: CDR1 ENHRY, CDR2 SYGVKD. CDR3 in DNA: TGTGCCATCAGTGAGTCGCAGCAGGGTACCGCTACGCAGTATTTT. Its translation: CAISESQQGTATQYF.

This chain uses TRBV28 with TRBJ2-1, with D maybe TRBD1 (5 bases). V lost 7 bases and J 0 bases, leaving 10 bases between the germline ends. The CDR3 is 14 amino acids. Per germline, CDR1 MDHEN and CDR2 SYDVKM. CDR3 bases: TGTGCCAGCAATGGGGCCCCCTCCTACAATGAGCAGTTCTTC. Amino acid sequence: CASNGAPSYNEQFF.

The chain is built from TRBV10-2 and TRBJ1-3; D uncertain. V gave up 7 bases and J gave up 1 base, with 11 bases separating them. CDR3 length: 14 amino acids. Germline V CDR1 and CDR2: WSHSY, SAAADI. CDR3 sequence: CASITGISGNTIYF. The CDR3 DNA reads as TGCGCCAGCATCACCGGGATATCTGGAAACACCATATATTTT.

The chain links TRBV9 to TRBJ2-1; 13 bases fit TRBD2. CDR3 length equals 16 residues. The trim removed 4 bases at V and 4 bases at J, leaving 5 bases unmatched. Germline loops: CDR1 SGDLS, CDR2 YYNGEE. CDR3 coding DNA: TGTGCCAGCAGCTCTCGGACTAGCGGGAGATACAATGAGCAGTTCTTC. This codes for CASSSRTSGRYNEQFF.

The gene calls are TRBV28 and TRBJ1-2, with a possible D match to TRBD1 (6 bases). The V end was cut by 9 bases, the J end by 0 bases, with 17 bases between. The CDR3 covers 15 residues. Germline loops: CDR1 MDHEN, CDR2 SYDVKM. The CDR3 DNA follows: TGTGCCAGTTCCCCCCGAGCAGGGGCTAACTATGGCTACACCTTC. Amino acid sequence: CASSPRAGANYGYTF.

J is TRBJ2-7 and V is TRBV2; tentatively, D is TRBD2 (5 bases). The CDR3 runs 16 residues. V was cut by 5 bases and J by 0 bases, with 17 bases left in between. Germline assignment: CDR1 SNHLY and CDR2 FYNNEI. The CDR3 protein is CASSKEETALSYEQYF. DNA for the CDR3: TGTGCCAGCAGTAAGGAGGAGACGGCCCTCTCCTACGAGCAGTACTTC.

The DNA for the CDR3 is TGTGCCAGCAGCTGGAAGGGGACAGGGGTCTACAATGAGCAGTTCTTC. Translation gives CASSWKGTGVYNEQFF. The rearrangement links TRBV5-6 to TRBJ2-1; 10 bases agree with TRBD1. V was clipped by 3 bases and J by 3 bases; unmatched bases: 6. Germline CDR1 is SGHDT and CDR2 is YYEEEE. This CDR3 comprises 16 residues.